This T cell receptor (beta chain) is drawn from a study of patients and donors after allogeneic stem cell transplantation. This clonotype turned up a few times. Using its own MiXCR run on the RT-PCR reads, TCRdb lists one record per CDR3 protein. The profile shows tens of thousands of distinct CDR3 sequences, more than 25% of them singletons. The V gene's germline CDR1 is MDHEN and CDR2 SYDVKM. The CDR3 has 14 amino acids. Deletions cut 6 bases from V and 0 bases from J, with 11 bases between. Material for sequencing was blood, either unsorted or a sorted T cell fraction (not recorded which). The sequence came from a human donor who was either an allogeneic HSCT recipient or a stem cell or donor lymphocyte infusion donor (not recorded which). It is not recorded whose cells these are; they may come from a transplant donor. The gene calls are TRBV28 and TRBJ1-2; no reliable D call. CDR3 sequence (DNA): TGTGCCAGCAGGCAAGACGGTACTAACTATGGCTACACCTTC. This translates into CASRQDGTNYGYTF.